Included here is one TCR beta chain sequence, with context. This table comes from immunoSEQ multiplex PCR, and its TCRdb copy is limited to in-frame clones, with some not included. Altogether approximately 97,000 clones are present, around 88% being singletons, with the ten largest covering 13% to 15%. Germline-derived CDR1 and CDR2 are MNHNS and SASEGT. The CDR3 is 16 residues long. The V and J ends lost 0 bases and 3 bases, in that order; junction bases with no gene match: 7. The sample is drawn from a study of control samples from healthy donors and cancer patients. This sequence originates from a man younger than 45 in good health. The chain couples TRBV6-1 to TRBJ2-7, with 8 nucleotides matching TRBD1. The material sequenced was blood. The CDR3 bases are TGTGCCAGCAGTGAAGCACAGGGACAGGCTCACTACGAGCAGTACTTC. Its translation: CASSEAQGQAHYEQYF.